Below, 14 T cell receptor beta chains from the same sample are listed, as sequenced in a study of human T cells and chemical hapten exposure. Time point meaning: healthy volunteer bleed at 2 weeks. Extraction of total RNA was performed on unfractionated whole blood. TCRdb passed the RACE reads through MiXCR, listing each CDR3 protein once. This sample has tens of thousands of distinct CDR3 sequences; about 8.7% occur once, and the top ten carry about 3.1%. Material for sequencing was whole blood. Receptors originate from a female donor in good health. Some clones in this sample may be carry-over from other donors' samples.

This clonotype was recorded at least ten times. V and J are TRBV20-1 and TRBJ1-1; the D gene is possibly TRBD1 (5 bases). V was cut by 2 bases and J by 5 bases, with 12 bases left in between. Looked up from germline, CDR1 is DFQATT and CDR2 is SNEGSKA (reference sequence). The CDR3 length is 13 residues. CDR3 sequence (DNA): TGCAGTGCTAGATTACCGGGGCGTACTGAAGCTTTCTTT. It specifies CSARLPGRTEAFF.

This clonotype has a count of ten or more. The chain combines TRBV27 with TRBJ2-7, with D perhaps TRBD1 (7 bases). Trimming cost V 2 bases and J 5 bases, with 16 bases left between them. The length of the CDR3 is 15 residues. Germline V gene sequence: CDR1 MNHEY, CDR2 SMNVEV (reference sequence). The CDR3 region is CASSLTRGEVNEQYF. DNA of the CDR3: TGTGCCAGCAGTTTAACCAGGGGGGAAGTGAACGAGCAGTACTTC.

The chain couples TRBV29-1 to TRBJ2-1, with D possibly matching TRBD2 (6 bases). Trimming left V 0 bases short and J 6 bases short, with 12 bases between. The germline V gene encodes CDR1 SQVTM and CDR2 ANQGSEA. The CDR3 consists of 14 residues. The DNA of the CDR3 is TGCAGCGTTGAAGAGTCTAGCGTGTCCAATGAGCAGTTCTTC. This translates into CSVEESSVSNEQFF.

In its sample, this clonotype was seen a few times. The chain couples TRBV7-2 to TRBJ1-6; unclear D gene. The CDR3 has 16 residues. V was pared by 1 base and J by 4 bases, with 11 bases between. The V gene's germline CDR1 is SGHTA and CDR2 FQGNSA. CDR3 sequence: CASSLVPRGYNSPLHF. CDR3 nucleotides: TGTGCCAGCAGCTTAGTACCCCGGGGATATAATTCACCCCTCCACTTT.

This clonotype was counted many times. V usage is TRBV2 and J usage is TRBJ2-2; D not certain. The germline V gene encodes CDR1 SNHLY and CDR2 FYNNEI. Between the trimmed V and J ends, which lost 8 bases and 6 bases, there was a span of 10 bases. This CDR3 has 12 amino acids. CDR3 in amino acids: CASGLDAGELFF. The CDR3 DNA follows: TGTGCCAGCGGGCTGGATGCCGGGGAGCTGTTTTTT.

The rearrangement links TRBV5-1 to TRBJ2-3; D unresolved. The CDR3 spans 14 residues. Germline lookup yields CDR1 SGHRS and CDR2 YFSETQ. With 0 bases removed from V and 2 bases from J, the gap between germline ends came to 7 bases. The CDR3 loop is CASSLVTYTDTQYF. CDR3 nucleotide sequence: TGCGCCAGCAGCTTGGTTACCTACACAGATACGCAGTATTTT.

The V and J genes are TRBV7-3 and TRBJ1-1; D may be TRBD1 (5 bases). Looked up from germline, CDR1 is SGHTA and CDR2 is FQGTGA. The CDR3 totals 13 residues. V was cut by 0 bases and J by 7 bases, with 9 bases left in between. CDR3 bases: TGTGCCAGCAGCTTAACGGGGGGGAATGAAGCTTTCTTT. It codes for CASSLTGGNEAFF.

Comment on this clonotype: Since a much larger clone is just one base distant, this may be a read error. The genes are TRBV7-2 and TRBJ2-6, with 7 bases lining up with TRBD2. The CDR3 extends over 16 amino acids. Germline CDR1 SGHTA, CDR2 FQGNSA. The CDR3 coding sequence is TGTGACAGCAGCTTATCTGCGGGAGCTGGGGCCAACGTCCTGACTTTC. Its translation: CDSSLSAGAGANVLTF.

This clonotype occurred a few times. This rearrangement joins TRBV5-1 to TRBJ1-1, with D perhaps matching TRBD1 (6 bases). V dropped 2 bases and J dropped 0 bases, with 23 bases sitting between them. Germline V lookup: CDR1 SGHRS, CDR2 YFSETQ. This CDR3 is 19 amino acids long. The CDR3 DNA is TGCGCCAGCAGCTTAGGCCTACAGGGAAGAGAGGGGGTGAACACTGAAGCTTTCTTT. It translates to CASSLGLQGREGVNTEAFF.

This clonotype was seen repeatedly, ten times or more. V and J are TRBV10-3 and TRBJ2-5; D is unclear. The CDR3 is 16 amino acids. From germline, CDR1 is ENHRY and CDR2 SYGVKD. V lost 0 bases to trimming and J lost 10 bases, with 21 bases between them. CDR3: CAISESLNTAARDQYF. In DNA form, the CDR3 reads TGTGCCATCAGTGAGTCGTTGAATACAGCCGCAAGGGACCAGTACTTC.

In this sample, this clonotype turned up many times. The CDR3 DNA is TGTGCCAGCCGTAGCGGGCTGAGAGATGAGCAGTTCTTC. Protein product: CASRSGLRDEQFF. The chain carries TRBV6-6 and TRBJ2-1, with 7 bases lining up with TRBD2. V was clipped by 8 bases and J by 8 bases; unmatched bases: 9. CDR3 size: 13 residues. The V gene's germline CDR1 is MNHNY and CDR2 SVGAGI (reference sequence).

The chain carries TRBV7-9 and TRBJ1-4; TRBD1 matches 8 bases. The CDR3 is 14 residues long. CDR1 and CDR2 (germline): SEHNR, FQNEAQ (reference sequence). Germline trimming cut 4 bases from V and 7 bases from J; bases unmatched to any gene: 5. The CDR3 sequence is CASSSNRGGEKLFF. DNA of the CDR3: TGTGCCAGCAGCTCAAACAGGGGGGGTGAAAAACTGTTTTTT. The full variable domain, completed using reference TRBV7-9 and TRBJ1-4, is DTGVSQNPRHKITKRGQNVTFRCDPISEHNRLYWYRQTLGQGPEFLTYFQNEAQLEKSRLLSDRFSAERPKGSFSTLEIQRTEQGDSAMYLCASSSNRGGEKLFFGSGTQLSVL.

V is TRBV6-1 and J is TRBJ2-7; D remains unclear. V was clipped by 3 bases and J by 5 bases, with 8 bases between them. The germline gives CDR1 MNHNS, CDR2 SASEGT. This CDR3 region has 12 residues. The CDR3 spells CASSESWDEQYF. The DNA for the CDR3 is TGTGCCAGCAGTGAGTCCTGGGACGAGCAGTACTTC.

The V and J genes are TRBV5-6 and TRBJ2-7, with 9 bases lining up with TRBD2. J gave up 3 bases and V 2 bases, and 3 bases lay outside the gene matches. Germline V gene sequence: CDR1 SGHDT, CDR2 YYEEEE. This CDR3 spans 14 amino acids. CDR3 residues: CASSLSGRRYEQYF. CDR3 sequence (DNA): TGTGCCAGCAGCTTAAGCGGGAGGCGCTACGAGCAGTACTTC.